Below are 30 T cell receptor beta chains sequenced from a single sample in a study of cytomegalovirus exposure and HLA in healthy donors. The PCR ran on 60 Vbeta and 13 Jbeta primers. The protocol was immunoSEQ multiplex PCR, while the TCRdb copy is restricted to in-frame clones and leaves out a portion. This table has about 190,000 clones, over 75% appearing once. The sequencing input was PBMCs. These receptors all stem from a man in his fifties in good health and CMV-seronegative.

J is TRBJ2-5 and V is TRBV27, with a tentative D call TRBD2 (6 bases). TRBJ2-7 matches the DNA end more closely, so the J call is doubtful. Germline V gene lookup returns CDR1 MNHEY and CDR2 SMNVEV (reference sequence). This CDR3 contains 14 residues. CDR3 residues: CASSRKTSSYEQYF. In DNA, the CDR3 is TGTGCCAGCAGTAGGAAGACTAGCTCCTACGAGCAGTACTTC.

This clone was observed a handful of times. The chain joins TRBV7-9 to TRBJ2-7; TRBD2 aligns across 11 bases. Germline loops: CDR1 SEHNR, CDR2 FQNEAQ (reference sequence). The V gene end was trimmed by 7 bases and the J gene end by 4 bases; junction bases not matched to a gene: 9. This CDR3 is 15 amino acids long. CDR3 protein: CASTSLAGGPYEQYF. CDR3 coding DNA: TGTGCCAGCACCTCCTTAGCGGGGGGGCCGTACGAGCAGTACTTC.

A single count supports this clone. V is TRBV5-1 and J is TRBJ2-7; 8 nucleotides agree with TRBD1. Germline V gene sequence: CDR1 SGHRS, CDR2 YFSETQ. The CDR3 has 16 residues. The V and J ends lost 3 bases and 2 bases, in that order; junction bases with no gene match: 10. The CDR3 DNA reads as TGCGCCAGCAGCTACCCCCTGGGACAGGACCCCTACGAGCAGTACTTC. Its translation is CASSYPLGQDPYEQYF.

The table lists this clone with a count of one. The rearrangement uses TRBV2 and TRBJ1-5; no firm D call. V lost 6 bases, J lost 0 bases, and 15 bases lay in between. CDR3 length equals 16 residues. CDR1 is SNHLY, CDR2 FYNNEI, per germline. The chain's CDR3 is CASRRASWDSNQPQHF. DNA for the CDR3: TGTGCCAGCAGGCGGGCCTCCTGGGATAGCAATCAGCCCCAGCATTTT. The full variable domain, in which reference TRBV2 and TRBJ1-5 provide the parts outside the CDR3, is EPEVTQTPSHQVTQMGQEVILRCVPISNHLYFYWYRQILGQKVEFLVSFYNNEISEKSEIFDDQFSVERPDGSNFTLKIRSTKLEDSAMYFCASRRASWDSNQPQHFGDGTRLSIL.

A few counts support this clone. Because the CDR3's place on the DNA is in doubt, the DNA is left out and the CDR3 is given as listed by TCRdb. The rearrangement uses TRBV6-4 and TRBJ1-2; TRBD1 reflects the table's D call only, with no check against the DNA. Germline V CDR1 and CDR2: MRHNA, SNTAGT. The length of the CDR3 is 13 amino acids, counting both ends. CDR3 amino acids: CASVAGGNPGVTF.

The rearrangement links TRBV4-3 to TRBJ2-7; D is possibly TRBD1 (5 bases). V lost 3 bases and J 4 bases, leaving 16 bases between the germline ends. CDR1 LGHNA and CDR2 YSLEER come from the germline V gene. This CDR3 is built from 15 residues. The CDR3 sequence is CASSQSDSSLYEQYF. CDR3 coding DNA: TGCGCCAGCAGCCAGTCCGACAGCTCTCTGTACGAGCAGTACTTC.

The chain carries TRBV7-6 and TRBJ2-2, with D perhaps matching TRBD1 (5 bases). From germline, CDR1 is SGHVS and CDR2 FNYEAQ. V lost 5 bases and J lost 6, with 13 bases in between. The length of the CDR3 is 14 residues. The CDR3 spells CASSPTAIAGELFF. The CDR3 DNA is TGTGCCAGCAGCCCGACAGCAATAGCCGGGGAGCTGTTTTTT.

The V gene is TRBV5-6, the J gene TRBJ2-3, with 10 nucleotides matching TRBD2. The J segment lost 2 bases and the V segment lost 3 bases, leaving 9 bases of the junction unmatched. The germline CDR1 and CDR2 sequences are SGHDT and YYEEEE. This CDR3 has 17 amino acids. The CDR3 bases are TGTGCCAGCAGCTCCGGGGGCCTAGCGGGAGCCACAGATACGCAGTATTTT. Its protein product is CASSSGGLAGATDTQYF.

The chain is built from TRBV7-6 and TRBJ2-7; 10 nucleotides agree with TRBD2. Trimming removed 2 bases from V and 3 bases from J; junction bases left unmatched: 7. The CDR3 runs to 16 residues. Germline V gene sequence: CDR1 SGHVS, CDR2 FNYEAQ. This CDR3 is CASSLSASGGIYEQYF. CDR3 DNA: TGTGCCAGCAGCTTAAGCGCTAGCGGGGGCATCTACGAGCAGTACTTC.

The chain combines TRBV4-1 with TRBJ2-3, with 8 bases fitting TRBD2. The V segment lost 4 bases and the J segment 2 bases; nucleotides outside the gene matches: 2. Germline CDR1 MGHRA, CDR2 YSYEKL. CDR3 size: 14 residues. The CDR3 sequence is CASSLAGTTDTQYF. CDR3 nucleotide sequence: TGCGCCAGCAGCCTAGCGGGGACCACAGATACGCAGTATTTT.

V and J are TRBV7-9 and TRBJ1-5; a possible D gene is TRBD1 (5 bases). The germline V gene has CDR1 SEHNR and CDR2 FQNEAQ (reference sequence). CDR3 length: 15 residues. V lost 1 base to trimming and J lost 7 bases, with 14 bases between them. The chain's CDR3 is CASSLGNQGPQPQHF. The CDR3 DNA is TGTGCCAGCAGCTTAGGTAATCAGGGTCCCCAGCCCCAGCATTTT.

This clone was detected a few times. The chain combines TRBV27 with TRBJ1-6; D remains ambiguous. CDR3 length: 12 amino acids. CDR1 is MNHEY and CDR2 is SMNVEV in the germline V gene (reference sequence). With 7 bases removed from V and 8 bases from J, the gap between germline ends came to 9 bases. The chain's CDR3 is CASKAQYSPLHF. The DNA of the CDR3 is TGTGCCAGCAAGGCACAGTATTCACCCCTCCACTTT.

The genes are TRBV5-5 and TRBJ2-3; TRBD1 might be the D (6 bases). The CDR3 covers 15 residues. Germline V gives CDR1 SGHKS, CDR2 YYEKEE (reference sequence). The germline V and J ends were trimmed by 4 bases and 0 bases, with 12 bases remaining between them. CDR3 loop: CASSIRRGSTDTQYF. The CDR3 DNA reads TGTGCCAGCAGCATCAGAAGGGGGAGCACAGATACGCAGTATTTT.

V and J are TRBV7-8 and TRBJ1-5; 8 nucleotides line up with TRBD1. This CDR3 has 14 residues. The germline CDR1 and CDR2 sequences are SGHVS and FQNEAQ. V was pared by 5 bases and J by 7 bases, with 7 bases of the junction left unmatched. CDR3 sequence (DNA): TGTGCCAGCAGCGTCGACAGGGGACAACAGCCCCAGCATTTT. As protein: CASSVDRGQQPQHF. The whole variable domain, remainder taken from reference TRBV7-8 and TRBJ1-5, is GAGVSQSPRYKVAKRGQDVALRCDPISGHVSLFWYQQALGQGPEFLTYFQNEAQLDKSGLPSDRFFAERPEGSVSTLKIQRTQQEDSAVYLCASSVDRGQQPQHFGDGTRLSIL.

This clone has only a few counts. CDR3 coding DNA: TGCGCCAGCAGTGTGACAGGGGGCCCATCCTACGAGCAGTACTTC. Its translation: CASSVTGGPSYEQYF. The gene calls are TRBV10-2 and TRBJ2-7; TRBD1 agrees at 10 bases. The V gene's germline CDR1 is WSHSY and CDR2 SAAADI. The CDR3 covers 15 residues. J was trimmed by 1 base and V by 4 bases; bases with no gene match: 4.

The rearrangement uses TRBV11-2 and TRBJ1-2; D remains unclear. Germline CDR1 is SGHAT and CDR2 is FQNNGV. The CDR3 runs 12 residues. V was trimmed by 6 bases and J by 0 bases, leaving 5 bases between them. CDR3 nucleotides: TGTGCCAGCAGTCGAGCTAACTATGGCTACACCTTC. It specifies CASSRANYGYTF.

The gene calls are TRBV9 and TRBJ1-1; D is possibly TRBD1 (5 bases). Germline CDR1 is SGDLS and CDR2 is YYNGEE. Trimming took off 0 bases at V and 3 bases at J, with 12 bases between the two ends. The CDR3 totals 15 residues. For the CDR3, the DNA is TGTGCCAGCAGCGTAGATCCGGGGGGGGACACTGAAGCTTTCTTT. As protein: CASSVDPGGDTEAFF.

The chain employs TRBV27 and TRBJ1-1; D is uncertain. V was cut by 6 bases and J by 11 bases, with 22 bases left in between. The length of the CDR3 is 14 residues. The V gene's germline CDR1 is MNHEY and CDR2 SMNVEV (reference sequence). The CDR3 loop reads CASSIRRRMGGAFF. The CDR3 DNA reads TGTGCCAGCAGCATAAGACGGAGAATGGGAGGGGCTTTCTTT.

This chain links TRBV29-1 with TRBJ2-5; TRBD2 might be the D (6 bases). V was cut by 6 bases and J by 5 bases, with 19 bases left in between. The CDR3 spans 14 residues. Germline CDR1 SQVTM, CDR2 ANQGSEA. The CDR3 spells CSVDPRGTGETQYF. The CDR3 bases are TGCAGCGTGGATCCTCGGGGGACGGGGGAGACCCAGTACTTC.

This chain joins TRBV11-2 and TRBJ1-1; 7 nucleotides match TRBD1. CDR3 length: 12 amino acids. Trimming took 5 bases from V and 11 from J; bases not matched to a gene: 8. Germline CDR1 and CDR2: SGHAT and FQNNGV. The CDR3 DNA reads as TGTGCCAGCAGCGTGAAGGGGGCCGGGGCTTTCTTT. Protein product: CASSVKGAGAFF.

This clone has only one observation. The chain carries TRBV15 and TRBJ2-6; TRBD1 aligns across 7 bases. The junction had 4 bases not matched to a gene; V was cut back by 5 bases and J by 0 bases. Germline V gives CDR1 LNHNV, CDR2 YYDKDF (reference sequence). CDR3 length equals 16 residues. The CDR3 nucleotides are TGTGCCACCAGCCGGGACAGTACCTCTGGGGCCAACGTCCTGACTTTC. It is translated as CATSRDSTSGANVLTF.

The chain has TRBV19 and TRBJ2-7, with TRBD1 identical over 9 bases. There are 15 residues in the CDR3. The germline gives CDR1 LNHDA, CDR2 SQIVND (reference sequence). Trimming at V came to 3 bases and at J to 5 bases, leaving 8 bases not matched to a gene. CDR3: CASSIGTGKRDEQYF. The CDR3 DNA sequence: TGTGCCAGTAGTATCGGGACAGGGAAACGCGACGAGCAGTACTTC. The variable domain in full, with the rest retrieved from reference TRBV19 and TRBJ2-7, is DGGITQSPKYLFRKEGQNVTLSCEQNLNHDAMYWYRQDPGQGLRLIYYSQIVNDFQKGDIAEGYSVSREKKESFPLTVTSAQKNPTAFYLCASSIGTGKRDEQYFGPGTRLTVT.

The CDR3 nucleotides are TGTGCCAGCAGTTCACAGGGGTCGAACACTGAAGCTTTCTTT. It yields the protein CASSSQGSNTEAFF. The V call is TRBV2, the J call TRBJ1-1; 7 bases fit TRBD1. CDR1 is SNHLY, CDR2 FYNNEI, per germline. The CDR3 is 14 residues long. Trimming took 5 bases from V and 1 from J; bases not matched to a gene: 4.

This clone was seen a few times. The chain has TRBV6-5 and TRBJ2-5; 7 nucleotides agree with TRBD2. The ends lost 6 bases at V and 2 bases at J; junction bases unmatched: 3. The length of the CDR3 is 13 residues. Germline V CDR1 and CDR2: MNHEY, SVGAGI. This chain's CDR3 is CASRLSGQETQYF. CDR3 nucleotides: TGTGCCAGCAGGCTTAGCGGGCAAGAGACCCAGTACTTC.

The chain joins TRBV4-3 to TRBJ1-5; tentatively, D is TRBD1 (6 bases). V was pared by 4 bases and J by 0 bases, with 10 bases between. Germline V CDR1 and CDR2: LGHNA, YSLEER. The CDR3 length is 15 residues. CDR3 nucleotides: TGCGCCAGCAGCCCGACAGGACGTAGCAATCAGCCCCAGCATTTT. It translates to CASSPTGRSNQPQHF.

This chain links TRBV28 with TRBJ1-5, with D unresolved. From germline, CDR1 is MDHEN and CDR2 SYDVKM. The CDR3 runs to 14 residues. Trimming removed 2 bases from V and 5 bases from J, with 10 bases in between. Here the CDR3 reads CASSLPDTYQPQHF. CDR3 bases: TGTGCCAGCAGTTTACCTGACACCTATCAGCCCCAGCATTTT. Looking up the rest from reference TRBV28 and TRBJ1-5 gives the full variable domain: DVKVTQSSRYLVKRTGEKVFLECVQDMDHENMFWYRQDPGLGLRLIYFSYDVKMKEKGDIPEGYSVSREKKERFSLILESASTNQTSMYLCASSLPDTYQPQHFGDGTRLSIL.

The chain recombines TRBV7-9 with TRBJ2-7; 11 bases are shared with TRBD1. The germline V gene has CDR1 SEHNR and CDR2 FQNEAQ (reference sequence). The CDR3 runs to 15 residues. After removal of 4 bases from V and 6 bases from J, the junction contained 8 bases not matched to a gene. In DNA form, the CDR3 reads TGTGCCAGCAGCTATAGGGACAGGGGGTCGGGCGAGCAGTACTTC. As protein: CASSYRDRGSGEQYF.

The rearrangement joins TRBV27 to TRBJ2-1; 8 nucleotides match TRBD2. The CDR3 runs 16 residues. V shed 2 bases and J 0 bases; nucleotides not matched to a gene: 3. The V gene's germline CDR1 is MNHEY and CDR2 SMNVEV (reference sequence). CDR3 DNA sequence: TGTGCCAGCAGTTTAGCGGGGGGACTCTCCTACAATGAGCAGTTCTTC. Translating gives CASSLAGGLSYNEQFF.

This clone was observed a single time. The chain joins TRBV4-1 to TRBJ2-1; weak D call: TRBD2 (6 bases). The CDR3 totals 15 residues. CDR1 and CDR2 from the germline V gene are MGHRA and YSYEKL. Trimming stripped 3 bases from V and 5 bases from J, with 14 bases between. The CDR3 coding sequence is TGCGCCAGCAGCCAGAACCCGGGGAGGAACAATGAGCAGTTCTTC. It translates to CASSQNPGRNNEQFF.

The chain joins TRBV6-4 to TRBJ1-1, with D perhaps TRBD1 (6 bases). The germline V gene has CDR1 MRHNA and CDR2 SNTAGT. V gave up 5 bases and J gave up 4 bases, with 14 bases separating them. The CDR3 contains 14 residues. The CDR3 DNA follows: TGTGCCAGCAGTCAAGCAGGGGATAGCACTGAAGCTTTCTTT. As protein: CASSQAGDSTEAFF.